This T cell receptor (beta chain) was recorded in a study of monozygotic twins with inflammatory bowel disease. CDR1 is SEHNR and CDR2 is FQNEAQ in the germline V gene (reference sequence). The CDR3 loop spans 13 amino acids. TCRdb re-called the 5' RACE reads, yielding one record per CDR3 amino acid sequence without DNA. This table holds fewer than 350,000 distinct CDR3 sequences. The specimen was blood. This receptor was identified in a human donor with ulcerative colitis or Crohn's disease, or a healthy co-twin of an affected twin (not recorded which). V is TRBV7-9 and J is TRBJ2-1; TCRdb picks TRBD2, but there is no DNA to check that call. The CDR3 sequence is CASSSAGMVEQFF.